This T cell receptor beta chain originates from a study of OX40 agonist ivuxolimab in advanced cancers. Study context: Dose-escalation cases comprised hepatocellular carcinoma, melanoma, renal cell or head and neck cancer. Notes on the study in general: In CD8+ T cells, expanded clones were on average more numerous than in CD4+.

Produced via immunoSEQ multiplex PCR; TCRdb's table is partial and in-frame only. The table shows approximately 68,000 clones, with around 87% occurring only once. V dropped 2 bases and J dropped 5; count of bases not matched to a gene: 7. Germline CDR1 reads SQVTM; CDR2 reads ANQGSEA. This CDR3 region has 15 residues. With regard to this clone: Its antigen is not known.

This clonotype was sampled from an adult with an advanced solid tumor such as melanoma, head and neck, liver or kidney cancer. V usage is TRBV29-1 and J usage is TRBJ2-5; TRBD2 matches 11 bases. The sample here was CD4+ or CD8+ T cells sorted from blood, taken in a trial of the OX40 agonist ivuxolimab. The CDR3 sequence: CSVELAGGHRETQYF. CDR3 DNA sequence: TGCAGCGTTGAACTAGCGGGGGGCCATCGGGAGACCCAGTACTTC.